These 10 T cell receptor beta chains were all obtained from the same sample, sequenced in a study of shared clonotypes between healthy human individuals. The assay was immunoSEQ multiplex PCR, and TCRdb's table has in-frame clones only and misses some. The table includes around 940,000 clones, 76% detected once. The specimen was memory CD4+ T cells sorted from blood. The subset was: CD45RA-negative fraction. These receptors all come from a young man in good health.

The chain combines TRBV5-6 with TRBJ1-6; 8 bases fit TRBD1. This CDR3 is built from 18 residues. With 4 bases clipped from V and 2 bases from J, the junction kept 11 bases outside the gene matches. Germline lookup yields CDR1 SGHDT and CDR2 YYEEEE. CDR3 bases: TGTGCCAGCAGCCGACTTCAGGGGGCGTTAGCCTATAATTCACCCCTCCACTTT. As protein: CASSRLQGALAYNSPLHF.

V gene TRBV10-1 combines with J gene TRBJ1-1, with a tentative D call TRBD1 (6 bases). The CDR3 is 12 amino acids. The V and J ends lost 6 bases and 6 bases respectively, with 11 bases between them. The V gene's germline CDR1 is WNHNN and CDR2 SYGVQD (reference sequence). The CDR3 bases are TGCGCCAGCAGCCGGGGGGGCTCTGAAGCTTTCTTT. This codes for CASSRGGSEAFF.

The chain recombines TRBV6-5 with TRBJ2-1; TRBD2 is a possible D gene (6 bases). V lost 0 bases and J lost 9, with 12 bases in between. The CDR3 length is 14 residues. From germline, CDR1 is MNHEY and CDR2 SVGAGI. CDR3 DNA: TGTGCCAGCAGTTACTCCGGGGGTCGGGCTGAGCAGTTCTTC. Amino acids: CASSYSGGRAEQFF.

The chain links TRBV5-1 to TRBJ2-3; D is uncertain. The CDR3 spans 13 residues. V lost 1 base, J lost 6 bases, and 9 bases lay in between. CDR1 is SGHRS, CDR2 YFSETQ, per germline. CDR3 loop: CASSLSRSDTQYF. As DNA, the CDR3 is TGCGCCAGCAGCTTGTCGAGGTCGGATACGCAGTATTTT.

Notes on this clone: Distinct nucleotide sequences in the sample also encode this CDR3. The chain employs TRBV7-2 and TRBJ2-7; TRBD2 agrees at 8 bases. Germline assignment: CDR1 SGHTA and CDR2 FQGNSA. This CDR3 spans 14 amino acids. The ends lost 5 bases at V and 0 bases at J; junction bases unmatched: 3. The CDR3 region is CASSVGLASYEQYF. The CDR3 coding sequence is TGTGCCAGCAGCGTAGGACTAGCCTCCTACGAGCAGTACTTC. Looking up the rest from reference TRBV7-2 and TRBJ2-7 gives the full variable domain: GAGVSQSPSNKVTEKGKDVELRCDPISGHTALYWYRQSLGQGLEFLIYFQGNSAPDKSGLPSDRFSAERTGGSVSTLTIQRTQQEDSAVYLCASSVGLASYEQYFGPGTRLTVT.

This chain joins TRBV19 and TRBJ1-1; 7 nucleotides match TRBD1. This CDR3 contains 16 residues. After removal of 2 bases from V and 11 bases from J, the junction contained 17 bases not matched to a gene. The germline CDR1 and CDR2 sequences are LNHDA and SQIVND (reference sequence). The CDR3 DNA follows: TGTGCCAGTAGTATACTGCCCGGACAGGCCTCCTTTGGCGCTTTCTTT. It translates to CASSILPGQASFGAFF.

CDR3 in amino acids: CASSFQGPYEQYF. The CDR3 DNA reads TGTGCCAGCAGCTTTCAGGGCCCTTACGAGCAGTACTTC. The gene calls are TRBV5-6 and TRBJ2-7, with D possibly matching TRBD1 (5 bases). Per the germline V gene, CDR1 is SGHDT and CDR2 is YYEEEE. V lost 2 bases and J 4 bases, leaving 10 bases between the germline ends. The CDR3 covers 13 residues. The variable domain in full, completed from reference TRBV5-6 and TRBJ2-7, reads DAGVTQSPTHLIKTRGQQVTLRCSPKSGHDTVSWYQQALGQGPQFIFQYYEEEERQRGNFPDRFSGHQFPNYSSELNVNALLLGDSALYLCASSFQGPYEQYFGPGTRLTVT.

The chain couples TRBV7-9 to TRBJ2-1; 11 bases line up with TRBD2. In germline, CDR1 is SEHNR, CDR2 FQNEAQ (reference sequence). The CDR3 runs to 17 residues. V lost 5 bases and J lost 1; bases outside the gene matches: 7. The chain's CDR3 is CASSRGLAGTSYNEQFF. CDR3 sequence (DNA): TGTGCCAGCAGCCGAGGACTAGCGGGTACTTCCTACAATGAGCAGTTCTTC. Combining the CDR3 with reference TRBV7-9 and TRBJ2-1 gives the whole variable domain DTGVSQNPRHKITKRGQNVTFRCDPISEHNRLYWYRQTLGQGPEFLTYFQNEAQLEKSRLLSDRFSAERPKGSFSTLEIQRTEQGDSAMYLCASSRGLAGTSYNEQFFGPGTRLTVL.

As to this clone: A clone one base away is much larger, so this may be a read error. The same CDR3 can be traced to other DNA sequences in this sample. The V and J genes are TRBV6-5 and TRBJ1-2, with 7 bases fitting TRBD1. With V trimmed by 6 bases and J by 4 bases, 5 bases remained unmatched. Germline V gene data show CDR1 as MNHEY and CDR2 as SVGAGI. CDR3 length: 13 amino acids. CDR3 protein: CASSPDRSYGYTF. CDR3 in DNA: TGTGCCAGCAGCCCGGACAGGTCCTATGGCTACACCTTC.

The chain uses TRBV18 and TRBJ2-7, with 10 bases lining up with TRBD2. The length of the CDR3 is 20 residues. Germline trimming cut 2 bases from V and 2 bases from J; bases unmatched to any gene: 18. Germline values: CDR1 KGHSH, CDR2 LQKENI. CDR3 residues: CASSPFDSGGRRSRTYEQYF. In DNA, the CDR3 is TGTGCCAGCTCACCATTTGATAGCGGGGGGCGACGGAGCCGCACCTACGAGCAGTACTTC.